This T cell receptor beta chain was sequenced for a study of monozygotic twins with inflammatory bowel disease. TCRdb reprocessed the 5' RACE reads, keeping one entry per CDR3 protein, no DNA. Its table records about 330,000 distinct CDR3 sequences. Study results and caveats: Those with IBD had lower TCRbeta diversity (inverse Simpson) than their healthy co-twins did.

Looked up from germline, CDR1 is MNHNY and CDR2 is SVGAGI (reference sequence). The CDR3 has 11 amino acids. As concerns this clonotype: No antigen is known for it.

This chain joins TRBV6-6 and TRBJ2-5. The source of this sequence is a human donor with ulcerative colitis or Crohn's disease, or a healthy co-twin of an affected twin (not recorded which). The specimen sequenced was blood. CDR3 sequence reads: CASSYSKVQYF.